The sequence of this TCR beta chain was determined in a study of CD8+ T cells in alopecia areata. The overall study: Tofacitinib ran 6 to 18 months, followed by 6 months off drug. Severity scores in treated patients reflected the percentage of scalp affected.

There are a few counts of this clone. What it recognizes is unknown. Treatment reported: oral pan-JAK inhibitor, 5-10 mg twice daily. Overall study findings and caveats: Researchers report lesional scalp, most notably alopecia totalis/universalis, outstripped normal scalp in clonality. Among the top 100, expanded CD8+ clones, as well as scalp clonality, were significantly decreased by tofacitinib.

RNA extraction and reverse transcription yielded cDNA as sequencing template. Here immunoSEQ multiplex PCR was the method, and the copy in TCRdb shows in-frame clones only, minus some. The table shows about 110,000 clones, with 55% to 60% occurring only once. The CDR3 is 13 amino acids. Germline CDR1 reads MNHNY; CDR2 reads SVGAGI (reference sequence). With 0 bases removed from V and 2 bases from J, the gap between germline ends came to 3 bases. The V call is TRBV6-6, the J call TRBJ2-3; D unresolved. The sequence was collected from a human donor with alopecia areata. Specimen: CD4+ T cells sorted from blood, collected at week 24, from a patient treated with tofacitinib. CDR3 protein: CASSYSPTDTQYF. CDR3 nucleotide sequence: TGTGCCAGCAGTTACTCGCCCACAGATACGCAGTATTTT.